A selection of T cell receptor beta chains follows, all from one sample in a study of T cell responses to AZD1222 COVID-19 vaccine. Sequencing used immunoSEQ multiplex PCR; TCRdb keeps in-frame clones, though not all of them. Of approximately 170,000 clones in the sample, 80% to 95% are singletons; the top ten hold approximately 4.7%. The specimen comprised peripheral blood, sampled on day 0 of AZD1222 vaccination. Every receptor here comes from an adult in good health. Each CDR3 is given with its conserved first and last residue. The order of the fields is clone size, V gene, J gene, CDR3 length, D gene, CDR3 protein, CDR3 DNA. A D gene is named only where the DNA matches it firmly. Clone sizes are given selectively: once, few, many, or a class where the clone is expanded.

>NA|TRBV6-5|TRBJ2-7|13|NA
CASSYAASYEQYF
TGTGCCAGCAGTTACGCAGCCTCCTACGAGCAGTACTTC
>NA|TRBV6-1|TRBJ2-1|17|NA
CASSEMGGRGGWDEQFF
TGTGCCAGCAGTGAAATGGGGGGTAGGGGGGGCTGGGATGAGCAGTTCTTC
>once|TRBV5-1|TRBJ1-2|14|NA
CASSLAPEDYGYTF
TGCGCCAGCAGCTTGGCGCCGGAGGACTATGGCTACACCTTC
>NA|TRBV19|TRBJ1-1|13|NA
CASSIRHKAEAFF
TGTGCCAGTAGTATAAGACACAAGGCTGAAGCTTTCTTT
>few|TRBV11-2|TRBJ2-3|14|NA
CASSRILRVDTQYF
TGTGCCAGCAGCCGGATCCTCCGGGTGGATACGCAGTATTTT
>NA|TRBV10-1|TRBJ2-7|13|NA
CASSALADYEQYF
TGCGCCAGCAGCGCCCTAGCAGACTACGAGCAGTACTTC
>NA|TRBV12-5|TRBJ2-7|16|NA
CASGSPGQLSSYEQYF
TGTGCTAGTGGTTCCCCGGGGCAACTCTCCTCCTACGAGCAGTACTTC
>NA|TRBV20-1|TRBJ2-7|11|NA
CSARDEERQYF
TGCAGTGCTAGAGATGAGGAGAGGCAGTACTTC
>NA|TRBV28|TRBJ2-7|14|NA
CASREGTAGHEQYF
TGTGCCAGCAGAGAGGGAACAGCTGGGCACGAGCAGTACTTC
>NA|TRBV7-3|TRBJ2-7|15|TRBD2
CASSFIAGGPGEQYF
TGTGCCAGCAGCTTTATAGCGGGAGGGCCGGGGGAGCAGTACTTC
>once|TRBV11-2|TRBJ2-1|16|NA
CASSLLSNRASGEQFF
TGTGCCAGCAGCTTGCTCTCAAACCGGGCCAGCGGCGAGCAGTTCTTC
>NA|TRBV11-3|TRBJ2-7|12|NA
CASSLRIYEQYF
TGTGCCAGCAGCTTAAGAATTTACGAGCAGTACTTC
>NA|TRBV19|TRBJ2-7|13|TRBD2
CASSSGRAYEQYF
TGTGCCAGTAGTAGCGGGAGAGCCTACGAGCAGTACTTC
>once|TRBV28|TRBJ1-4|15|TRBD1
CASSSGTGPFEKLFF
TGTGCCAGCAGTTCCGGGACAGGGCCTTTTGAAAAACTGTTTTTT
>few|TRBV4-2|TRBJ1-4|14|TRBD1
CASRDRGDTEKLFF
TGTGCCAGCCGGGACAGGGGCGATACGGAAAAACTGTTTTTT
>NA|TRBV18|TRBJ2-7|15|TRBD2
CASSPGLAGRDEQYF
TGTGCCAGCTCACCGGGTCTAGCGGGCCGTGACGAGCAGTACTTC
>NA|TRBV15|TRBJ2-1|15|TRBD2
CATSRGRETYNEQFF
TGTGCCACCAGCAGGGGGAGGGAAACCTACAATGAGCAGTTCTTC
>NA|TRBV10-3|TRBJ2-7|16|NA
CAISDGGRGAVNEQYF
TGTGCCATCAGTGACGGCGGGCGGGGAGCTGTGAACGAGCAGTACTTC
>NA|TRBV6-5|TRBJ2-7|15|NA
CASSISSDPHYEQYF
TGTGCCAGCAGTATCTCTAGCGACCCCCACTACGAGCAGTACTTC
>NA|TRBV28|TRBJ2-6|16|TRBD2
CASTSGGSSGANVLTF
TGTGCCAGCACCTCGGGGGGATCCTCTGGGGCCAACGTCCTGACTTTC
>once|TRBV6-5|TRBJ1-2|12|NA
CASLGQIHGYTF
TGTGCCAGCCTAGGACAGATTCATGGCTACACCTTC
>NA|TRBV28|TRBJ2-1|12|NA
CASSFGTLEQFF
TGTGCCAGCAGTTTTGGGACCCTAGAGCAGTTCTTC
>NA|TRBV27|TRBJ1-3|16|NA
CASSPDRLASGNTIYF
TGTGCCAGCAGTCCCGACAGACTGGCTTCTGGAAACACCATATATTTT
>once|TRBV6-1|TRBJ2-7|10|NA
CASSEQRQYF
TGTGCCAGCAGTGAACAGCGGCAGTACTTC
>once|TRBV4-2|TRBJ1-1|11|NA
CASSQNTEAFF
TGTGCCAGCAGCCAAAACACTGAAGCTTTCTTT
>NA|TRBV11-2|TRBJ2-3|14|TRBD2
CASSLTSEADTQYF
TGTGCCAGCAGCTTGACTAGCGAGGCAGATACGCAGTATTTT
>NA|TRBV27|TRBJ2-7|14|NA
CASSLNKVGSEQYF
TGTGCCAGCAGTTTAAATAAAGTGGGAAGCGAGCAGTACTTC
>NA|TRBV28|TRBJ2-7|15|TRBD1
CASSPADRVDYEQYF
TGTGCCAGCAGCCCGGCCGACAGGGTGGACTACGAGCAGTACTTC
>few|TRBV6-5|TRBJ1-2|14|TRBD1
CASRRQGGHYGYTF
TGTGCCAGCAGACGACAGGGGGGACACTATGGCTACACCTTC
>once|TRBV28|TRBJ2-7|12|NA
CASSPSSYEQYF
TGTGCCAGCAGTCCGAGCTCCTACGAGCAGTACTTC
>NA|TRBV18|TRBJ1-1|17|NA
CASSEGQGINLNTEAFF
TGTGCCAGCTCAGAGGGGCAGGGGATTAATCTGAACACTGAAGCTTTCTTT
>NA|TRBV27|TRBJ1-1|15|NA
CASSLSRPTVTEAFF
TGTGCCAGCAGTTTATCCCGCCCGACCGTCACTGAAGCTTTCTTT
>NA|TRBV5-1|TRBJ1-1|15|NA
CASSFDRSMNTEAFF
TGCGCCAGCAGCTTTGACAGGAGCATGAACACTGAAGCTTTCTTT
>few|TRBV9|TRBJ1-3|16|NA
CASSVGKGNSGNTIYF
TGTGCCAGCAGCGTAGGGAAGGGAAACTCTGGAAACACCATATATTTT
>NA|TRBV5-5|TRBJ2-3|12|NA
CASGRSSYTQYF
TGTGCCAGCGGTCGATCCTCTTATACGCAGTATTTT
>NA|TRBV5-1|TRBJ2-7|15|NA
CASSLALGLVYEQYF
TGCGCCAGCAGCTTGGCTCTCGGACTCGTCTACGAGCAGTACTTC
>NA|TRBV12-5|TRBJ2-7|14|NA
CASGFRDQTYEQYF
TGTGCTAGTGGTTTCCGGGACCAGACCTACGAGCAGTACTTC
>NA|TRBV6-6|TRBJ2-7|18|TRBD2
CASSRPDMRLAVSYEQYF
TGTGCCAGCAGCCGACCAGACATGCGACTAGCGGTATCCTACGAGCAGTACTTC
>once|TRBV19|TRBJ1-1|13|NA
CASSGRENTEAFF
TGTGCCAGTTCTGGCAGGGAGAACACTGAAGCTTTCTTT
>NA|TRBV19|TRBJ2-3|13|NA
CASSMGRTDTQYF
TGTGCCAGTAGTATGGGGCGGACAGATACGCAGTATTTT
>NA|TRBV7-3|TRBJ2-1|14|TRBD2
CASGEAGPYNEQFF
TGTGCCAGCGGAGAAGCGGGGCCCTACAATGAGCAGTTCTTC
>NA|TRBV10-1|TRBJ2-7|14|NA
CASSEETRTYEQYF
TGCGCCAGCAGTGAGGAGACTAGGACCTACGAGCAGTACTTC
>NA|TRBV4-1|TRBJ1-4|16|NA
CASSPSPTEGNEKLFF
TGCGCCAGCAGCCCTTCTCCGACTGAGGGGAATGAAAAACTGTTTTTT
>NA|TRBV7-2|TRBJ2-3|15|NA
CASSLGSHNWDTQYF
TGTGCCAGCAGCTTAGGGTCACACAACTGGGATACGCAGTATTTT
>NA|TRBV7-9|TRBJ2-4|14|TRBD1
CASSPQKGAGIQYF
TGTGCCAGCAGCCCCCAGAAGGGGGCTGGCATTCAGTACTTC
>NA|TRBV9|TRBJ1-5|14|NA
CASSVGGSNQPQHF
TGTGCCAGCAGCGTTGGGGGTAGCAATCAGCCCCAGCATTTT
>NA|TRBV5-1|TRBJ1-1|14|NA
CASSLGGGNTEAFF
TGCGCCAGCAGCTTGGGGGGCGGTAACACTGAAGCTTTCTTT
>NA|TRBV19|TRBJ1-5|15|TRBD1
CASSSYRGSNQPQHF
TGTGCCAGTAGCAGCTACAGGGGAAGCAATCAGCCCCAGCATTTT
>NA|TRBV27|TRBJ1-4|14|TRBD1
CASSLQGKVEKLFF
TGTGCCAGCAGCCTACAGGGGAAGGTTGAAAAACTGTTTTTT
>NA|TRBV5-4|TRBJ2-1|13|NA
CASSPRAAGEQFF
TGTGCCAGCAGCCCACGAGCGGCGGGGGAGCAGTTCTTC
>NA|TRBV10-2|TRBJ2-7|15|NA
CASSQKPGPNYEQYF
TGCGCCAGCAGTCAAAAACCGGGACCAAACTACGAGCAGTACTTC
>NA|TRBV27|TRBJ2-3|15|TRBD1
CASTSQGAIGDTQYF
TGTGCCAGCACTTCTCAGGGGGCGATTGGTGATACGCAGTATTTT
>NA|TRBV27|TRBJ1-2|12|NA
CASSSRGFGYTF
TGTGCCAGCAGTTCTAGGGGATTCGGCTACACCTTC
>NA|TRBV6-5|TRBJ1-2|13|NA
CASSSGWAYGYTF
TGTGCCAGCAGTTCAGGTTGGGCCTATGGCTACACCTTC
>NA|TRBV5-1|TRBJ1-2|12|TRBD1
CASGQGPGGYTF
TGCGCCAGCGGACAGGGGCCCGGCGGCTACACCTTC
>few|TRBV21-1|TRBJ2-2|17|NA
CASIANRRERNTGELFF
TGTGCCAGCATAGCCAATCGCAGGGAACGAAACACCGGGGAGCTGTTTTTT
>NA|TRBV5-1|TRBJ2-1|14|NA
CASSLAPPRNEQFF
TGCGCCAGCAGCTTGGCGCCCCCCCGGAATGAGCAGTTCTTC